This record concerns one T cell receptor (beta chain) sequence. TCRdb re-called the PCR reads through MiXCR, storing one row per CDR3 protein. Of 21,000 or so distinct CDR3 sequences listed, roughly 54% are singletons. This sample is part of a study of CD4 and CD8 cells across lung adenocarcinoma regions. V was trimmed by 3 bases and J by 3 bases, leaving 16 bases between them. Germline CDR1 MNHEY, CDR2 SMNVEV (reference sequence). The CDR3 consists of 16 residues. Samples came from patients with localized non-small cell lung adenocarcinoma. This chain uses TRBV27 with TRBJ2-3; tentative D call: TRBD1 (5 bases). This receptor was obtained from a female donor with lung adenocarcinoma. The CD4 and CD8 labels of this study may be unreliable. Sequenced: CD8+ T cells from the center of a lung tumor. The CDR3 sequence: CASSLMGQAETDTQYF. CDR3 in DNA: TGTGCCAGCAGTTTGATGGGGCAGGCAGAGACAGATACGCAGTATTTT.